These 28 T cell receptor beta chains share one sample of origin, sequenced in a study of vaccination and CD4 T cells after COVID-19. TCRdb reanalysed the PCR reads using MiXCR and keeps one entry per CDR3 protein. Of about 15,000 distinct CDR3 sequences listed, 69% are singletons. The sequenced sample was CD4+ T cells from blood, obtained after SARS-CoV-2 vaccination. These receptors were taken from a human donor who had recovered from COVID-19.

CDR3 loop: CASSLKPGPYGYTF. The CDR3 nucleotides are TGTGCCAGCAGCTTGAAGCCGGGTCCCTATGGCTACACCTTC. V gene TRBV5-6 combines with J gene TRBJ1-2; D gene ambiguous. Trimming removed 1 base at V and 4 bases at J, with 11 bases between. This CDR3 has 14 amino acids. Germline assignment: CDR1 SGHDT and CDR2 YYEEEE.

V is TRBV6-1 and J is TRBJ2-2; TRBD2 agrees at 15 bases. The CDR3 contains 17 residues. V trimming: 10 bases; J trimming: 1 base; junction bases outside the gene matches: 7. The V gene's germline CDR1 is MNHNS and CDR2 SASEGT. This CDR3 is CATRTSGRVLNTGELFF. The CDR3 DNA is TGTGCCACCCGGACTAGCGGGAGGGTCTTGAACACCGGGGAGCTGTTTTTT.

This clonotype has only a few counts. The germline gene is not matched at one end of the junction; a read error may be the cause. This chain uses TRBV19 with TRBJ2-5; 7 bases map to TRBD1. CDR1 and CDR2 from the germline V gene are LNHDA and SQIVND (reference sequence). The CDR3 totals 14 residues. Written as DNA, the CDR3 is TGTGCCAGTAGTGTAGACAGGGTTCGGAAGACCCAGTACTTC. As protein: CASSVDRVRKTQYF.

V and J are TRBV29-1 and TRBJ2-3, with unresolved D. The V gene lost 1 base and the J gene lost 7 bases, with 6 bases spanning the gap. This CDR3 spans 11 amino acids. Per the germline V gene, CDR1 is SQVTM and CDR2 is ANQGSEA. This chain's CDR3 is CSVEAMNTQYF. DNA of the CDR3: TGCAGCGTTGAAGCTATGAATACGCAGTATTTT.

The chain combines TRBV19 with TRBJ1-6, with D possibly matching TRBD1 (6 bases). In germline, CDR1 is LNHDA, CDR2 SQIVND (reference sequence). Between the trimmed V and J ends, which lost 5 bases and 0 bases, there was a span of 8 bases. The CDR3 runs to 15 residues. The CDR3 DNA is TGTGCCAGTAGTGCAGGGGACTCCTATAATTCACCCCTCCACTTT. Its protein product is CASSAGDSYNSPLHF.

The chain carries TRBV20-1 and TRBJ1-2; possibly TRBD1 for D (5 bases). The CDR3 loop spans 17 amino acids. Trimming left V 1 base short and J 2 bases short, with 20 bases between. Germline-derived CDR1 and CDR2 are DFQATT and SNEGSKA (reference sequence). CDR3 loop: CSARVGNWDYRNYGYTF. DNA for the CDR3: TGCAGTGCTAGAGTGGGCAACTGGGACTACAGGAACTATGGCTACACCTTC.

In its sample, this clonotype was seen a few times. The chain is built from TRBV27 and TRBJ1-5; D may be TRBD1 (6 bases). The germline CDR1 and CDR2 sequences are MNHEY and SMNVEV (reference sequence). This CDR3 is 15 amino acids long. The V end was cut by 4 bases, the J end by 6 bases, with 16 bases between. CDR3 in amino acids: CASSYSGGASQPQHF. Here the CDR3 DNA reads TGTGCCAGCAGTTATTCGGGGGGCGCGAGTCAGCCCCAGCATTTT.

The V call is TRBV20-1, the J call TRBJ2-5; D may correspond to TRBD1 or TRBD2 (5 bases each). The CDR3 extends over 18 amino acids. Germline V gene sequence: CDR1 DFQATT, CDR2 SNEGSKA (reference sequence). The V end was cut by 4 bases, the J end by 0 bases, with 24 bases between. The CDR3 loop is CSATEIGWGPKDQETQYF. CDR3 DNA sequence: TGCAGTGCTACCGAGATAGGATGGGGACCCAAAGACCAAGAGACCCAGTACTTC.

The rearrangement uses TRBV6-1 and TRBJ1-2; D is perhaps TRBD1 (6 bases). The V end lost 5 bases, the J end lost 8 bases, and 21 bases lay between the germline ends. CDR1 and CDR2 from the germline V gene are MNHNS and SASEGT. The CDR3 covers 15 residues. The CDR3 DNA reads TGTGCCAGCAGTCCCCCAGGGGTACCCTCGATGGGCTACACCTTC. It encodes CASSPPGVPSMGYTF.

In the case of this clonotype: Compared with germline, one end of the junction differs, possibly owing to a read error. The rearrangement joins TRBV20-1 to TRBJ1-2; TRBD1 agrees at 7 bases. This CDR3 is 17 amino acids long. Germline loops: CDR1 DFQATT, CDR2 SNEGSKA (reference sequence). The CDR3 spells CGARLRDRGAGNYGYTF. CDR3 in DNA: TGCGGTGCTAGACTCCGGGACAGAGGTGCCGGGAACTATGGCTACACCTTC.

The chain recombines TRBV20-1 with TRBJ1-2; maybe TRBD1 (5 bases). Trimming left V 6 bases short and J 4 bases short, with 12 bases between. Germline V gene data show CDR1 as DFQATT and CDR2 as SNEGSKA (reference sequence). The CDR3 covers 12 residues. In nucleotides, the CDR3 is TGCAGTGCCTATACAGGTGGCTATGGCTACACCTTC. Its protein is CSAYTGGYGYTF.

The rearrangement uses TRBV9 and TRBJ2-3; the match to TRBD2 covers 9 bases. V lost 7 bases and J lost 3; bases outside the gene matches: 6. The CDR3 length is 14 residues. Germline V gene sequence: CDR1 SGDLS, CDR2 YYNGEE. The CDR3 region is CASLGGRATDTQYF. CDR3 DNA sequence: TGTGCCAGCCTAGGCGGGAGGGCTACAGATACGCAGTATTTT. The full variable domain, in which reference TRBV9 and TRBJ2-3 provide the parts outside the CDR3, is DSGVTQTPKHLITATGQRVTLRCSPRSGDLSVYWYQQSLDQGLQFLIQYYNGEERAKGNILERFSAQQFPDLHSELNLSSLELGDSALYFCASLGGRATDTQYFGPGTRLTVL.

V is TRBV20-1 and J is TRBJ2-3; D gene uncertain. The germline V and J ends were trimmed by 5 bases and 4 bases, with 16 bases remaining between them. CDR3 size: 14 residues. Germline lookup yields CDR1 DFQATT and CDR2 SNEGSKA (reference sequence). CDR3: CSAHQQASPDTQYF. The DNA of the CDR3 is TGCAGTGCTCACCAGCAGGCGAGCCCAGATACGCAGTATTTT.

The chain combines TRBV20-1 with TRBJ2-7; D is unresolved. Trimming took 3 bases from V and 2 from J, leaving 8 bases between them. Germline lookup yields CDR1 DFQATT and CDR2 SNEGSKA (reference sequence). The CDR3 is made up of 12 amino acids. DNA for the CDR3: TGCAGTGCTAGTGTACCCGCCTACGAGCAGTACTTC. Its protein product is CSASVPAYEQYF.

This clonotype has more than one count but fewer than ten. The chain is built from TRBV10-3 and TRBJ2-3; perhaps TRBD1 as D (5 bases). The CDR3 totals 16 residues. Trimming left V 2 bases short and J 0 bases short, with 12 bases between. Germline V gene lookup returns CDR1 ENHRY and CDR2 SYGVKD. CDR3 protein: CAISEREGASTDTQYF. Written as DNA, the CDR3 is TGTGCCATCAGTGAGCGAGAAGGGGCTAGCACAGATACGCAGTATTTT.

The J gene is TRBJ1-2, the V gene TRBV7-3; maybe TRBD1 (5 bases). Germline CDR1 reads SGHTA; CDR2 reads FQGTGA. The CDR3 loop spans 14 amino acids. Between the trimmed V and J ends, which lost 5 bases and 5 bases, there was a span of 15 bases. CDR3 sequence reads: CASSPGTGGYGYTF. The DNA of the CDR3 is TGTGCCAGCAGCCCCGGGACCGGGGGTTATGGCTACACCTTC.

The chain has TRBV5-4 and TRBJ2-5, with D perhaps matching TRBD2 (6 bases). CDR3 length equals 13 residues. V lost 4 bases and J 5 bases, leaving 12 bases between the germline ends. Germline values: CDR1 SGHNT, CDR2 YYREEE (reference sequence). The CDR3 DNA reads as TGTGCCAGCAGCCTGGAGGGACGGGAGACCCAGTACTTC. This encodes CASSLEGRETQYF.

This chain joins TRBV6-1 and TRBJ1-5; D remains ambiguous. The germline CDR1 and CDR2 sequences are MNHNS and SASEGT. The V end was cut by 4 bases, the J end by 2 bases, with 9 bases between. The CDR3 covers 14 residues. CDR3 nucleotide sequence: TGTGCCAGCAGTGGGTCCGGGGGCAATCAGCCCCAGCATTTT. Translation gives CASSGSGGNQPQHF.

The chain uses TRBV6-5 and TRBJ1-5; perhaps TRBD1 as D (5 bases). V lost 4 bases, J lost 7 bases, and 11 bases lay in between. There are 13 residues in the CDR3. From germline, CDR1 is MNHEY and CDR2 SVGAGI. The CDR3 DNA reads as TGTGCCAGCAGTTCTCAGGGTGGCCAGCCCCAGCATTTT. Its protein product is CASSSQGGQPQHF.

The chain has TRBV5-6 and TRBJ2-7, with D possibly TRBD2 on 5 matching bases. Germline assignment: CDR1 SGHDT and CDR2 YYEEEE. The V end was cut by 0 bases, the J end by 4 bases, with 8 bases between. CDR3 length: 13 amino acids. The chain's CDR3 is CASSLERAYEQYF. The CDR3 bases are TGTGCCAGCAGCTTGGAGAGGGCTTACGAGCAGTACTTC. Full variable domain (rest looked up from reference TRBV5-6 and TRBJ2-7): DAGVTQSPTHLIKTRGQQVTLRCSPKSGHDTVSWYQQALGQGPQFIFQYYEEEERQRGNFPDRFSGHQFPNYSSELNVNALLLGDSALYLCASSLERAYEQYFGPGTRLTVT.

This chain uses TRBV25-1 with TRBJ1-6; D is unresolved. The CDR3 is 12 residues long. The V gene's germline CDR1 is MGHDK and CDR2 SYGVNS. The germline V and J ends were trimmed by 8 bases and 1 base, with 3 bases remaining between them. The CDR3 reads CASGSYNSPLHF. CDR3 in DNA: TGTGCCAGCGGATCCTATAATTCACCCCTCCACTTT.

DNA for the CDR3: TGCAGTGCTAGCCTACAGCAATCTGAAGCTTTCTTT. Translating it yields CSASLQQSEAFF. The chain is built from TRBV20-1 and TRBJ1-1; D is uncertain. The CDR3 is 12 residues long. The V end was cut by 3 bases, the J end by 6 bases, with 11 bases between. Germline assignment: CDR1 DFQATT and CDR2 SNEGSKA (reference sequence).

This clonotype came up once. The genes are TRBV6-2 or TRBV6-3 and TRBJ2-1, with D perhaps TRBD1 (6 bases). This CDR3 has 15 residues. V dropped 4 bases and J dropped 1 base, with 11 bases sitting between them. Looked up from germline, CDR1 is MNHEY and CDR2 is SVGEGT. The CDR3 nucleotides read TGTGCCAGCAGTTTCGGGACACCTTCCTACAATGAGCAGTTCTTC. It translates to CASSFGTPSYNEQFF.

The chain carries TRBV20-1 and TRBJ2-1, with D possibly being TRBD2 (5 bases). The CDR3 has 16 amino acids. The germline CDR1 and CDR2 sequences are DFQATT and SNEGSKA (reference sequence). V was trimmed by 1 base and J by 10 bases, leaving 23 bases between them. The CDR3 region is CSARGSQRILEREQFF. Written as DNA, the CDR3 is TGCAGTGCTAGAGGTTCGCAACGCATTTTGGAGCGGGAGCAGTTCTTC.

The rearrangement joins TRBV18 to TRBJ1-1; TRBD1 might be the D (5 bases). This CDR3 is built from 14 residues. Germline V gene data show CDR1 as KGHSH and CDR2 as LQKENI. Trimming took off 6 bases at V and 3 bases at J, with 14 bases between the two ends. The CDR3: CASSLATGDTEAFF. The DNA for the CDR3 is TGTGCCAGCTCCCTCGCGACGGGGGACACTGAAGCTTTCTTT.

This clonotype turned up a few times. The chain combines TRBV6-1 with TRBJ2-3; D may be TRBD1 or TRBD2 (7 bases each). Germline V gene lookup returns CDR1 MNHNS and CDR2 SASEGT. Trimming shortened V by 6 bases and J by 3 bases, and 16 bases separated the two germline ends. The CDR3 length is 15 residues. CDR3 sequence reads: CASSLYRGGTDTQYF. The CDR3 nucleotides are TGTGCCAGCAGCCTCTACAGGGGAGGGACAGATACGCAGTATTTT.

The chain is built from TRBV4-3 and TRBJ2-5; D is ambiguous. The CDR3 spans 14 residues. The germline gives CDR1 LGHNA, CDR2 YSLEER. Trimming removed 0 bases at V and 3 bases at J, with 8 bases between. The CDR3 DNA reads as TGCGCCAGCAGCCAAGATGCCAGAGAAGAGACCCAGTACTTC. Its protein is CASSQDAREETQYF.

The chain carries TRBV5-1 and TRBJ2-5, with TRBD2 as a possible D gene (5 bases). The CDR3 contains 13 residues. Germline lookup yields CDR1 SGHRS and CDR2 YFSETQ. V lost 2 bases to trimming and J lost 5 bases, with 10 bases between them. The chain's CDR3 is CASSFYGEETQYF. CDR3 coding DNA: TGCGCCAGCAGCTTCTATGGGGAGGAGACCCAGTACTTC.